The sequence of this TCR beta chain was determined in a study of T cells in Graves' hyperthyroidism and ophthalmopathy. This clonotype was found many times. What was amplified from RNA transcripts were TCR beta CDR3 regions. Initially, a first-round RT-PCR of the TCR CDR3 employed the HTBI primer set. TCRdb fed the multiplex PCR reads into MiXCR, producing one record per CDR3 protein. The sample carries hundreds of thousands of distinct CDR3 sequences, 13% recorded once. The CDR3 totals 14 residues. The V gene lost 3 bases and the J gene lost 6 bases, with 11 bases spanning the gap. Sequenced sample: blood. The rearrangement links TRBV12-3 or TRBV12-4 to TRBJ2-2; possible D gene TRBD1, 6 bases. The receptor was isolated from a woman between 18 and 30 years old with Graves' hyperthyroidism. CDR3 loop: CASSFTQGAGELFF. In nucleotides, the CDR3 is TGTGCCAGCAGTTTCACACAGGGTGCCGGGGAGCTGTTTTTT.